Listed here is a single T cell receptor beta chain. This entry is derived from a study of PD-L1 blockade in urothelial cancer. Study as a whole: Male sex and bladder-origin urothelial cancer characterized about 85% of the 29 patients. The number of prior chemotherapy regimens per patient was 0 to 3. The researchers analyzed blood 3 weeks (second dose) and 6 weeks after treatment start.

Each PCR had synthetic TCR analog templates added to it as a spike-in. Data came from immunoSEQ multiplex PCR; TCRdb stores just in-frame clones and leaves some out. The repertoire holds over 65,000 clones, with roughly 88% as singletons. The time point is: pretreatment peripheral blood. Material: PBMCs, obtained around atezolizumab (anti-PD-L1) treatment. This receptor was taken from a man aged 70-80 years with urothelial cancer.

In nucleotides, the CDR3 is TGTGCCAGTTCGGACAGGGGAGAGACCCAGTACTTC. Its protein product is CASSDRGETQYF. This chain links TRBV19 with TRBJ2-5, with TRBD1 identical over 9 bases. The V and J ends lost 8 bases and 4 bases, in that order; junction bases with no gene match: 2. The germline V gene encodes CDR1 LNHDA and CDR2 SQIVND (reference sequence). The CDR3 spans 12 residues. Full variable domain (rest looked up from reference TRBV19 and TRBJ2-5): DGGITQSPKYLFRKEGQNVTLSCEQNLNHDAMYWYRQDPGQGLRLIYYSQIVNDFQKGDIAEGYSVSREKKESFPLTVTSAQKNPTAFYLCASSDRGETQYFGPGTRLLVL.